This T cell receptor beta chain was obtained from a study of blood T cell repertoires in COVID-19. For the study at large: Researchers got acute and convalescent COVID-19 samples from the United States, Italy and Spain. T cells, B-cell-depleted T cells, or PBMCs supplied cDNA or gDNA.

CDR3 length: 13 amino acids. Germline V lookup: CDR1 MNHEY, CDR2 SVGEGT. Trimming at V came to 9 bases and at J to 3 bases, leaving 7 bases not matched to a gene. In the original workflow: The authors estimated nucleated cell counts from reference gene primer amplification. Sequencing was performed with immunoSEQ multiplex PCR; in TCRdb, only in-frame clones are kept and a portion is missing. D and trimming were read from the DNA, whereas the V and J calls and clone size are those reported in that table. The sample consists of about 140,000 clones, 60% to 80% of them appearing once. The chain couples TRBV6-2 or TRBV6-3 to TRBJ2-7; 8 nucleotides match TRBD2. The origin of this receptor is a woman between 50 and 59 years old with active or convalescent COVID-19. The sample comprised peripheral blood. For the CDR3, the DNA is TGTGCCAGTAGTAGCGGGGAAAACTACGAGCAGTACTTC. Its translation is CASSSGENYEQYF.